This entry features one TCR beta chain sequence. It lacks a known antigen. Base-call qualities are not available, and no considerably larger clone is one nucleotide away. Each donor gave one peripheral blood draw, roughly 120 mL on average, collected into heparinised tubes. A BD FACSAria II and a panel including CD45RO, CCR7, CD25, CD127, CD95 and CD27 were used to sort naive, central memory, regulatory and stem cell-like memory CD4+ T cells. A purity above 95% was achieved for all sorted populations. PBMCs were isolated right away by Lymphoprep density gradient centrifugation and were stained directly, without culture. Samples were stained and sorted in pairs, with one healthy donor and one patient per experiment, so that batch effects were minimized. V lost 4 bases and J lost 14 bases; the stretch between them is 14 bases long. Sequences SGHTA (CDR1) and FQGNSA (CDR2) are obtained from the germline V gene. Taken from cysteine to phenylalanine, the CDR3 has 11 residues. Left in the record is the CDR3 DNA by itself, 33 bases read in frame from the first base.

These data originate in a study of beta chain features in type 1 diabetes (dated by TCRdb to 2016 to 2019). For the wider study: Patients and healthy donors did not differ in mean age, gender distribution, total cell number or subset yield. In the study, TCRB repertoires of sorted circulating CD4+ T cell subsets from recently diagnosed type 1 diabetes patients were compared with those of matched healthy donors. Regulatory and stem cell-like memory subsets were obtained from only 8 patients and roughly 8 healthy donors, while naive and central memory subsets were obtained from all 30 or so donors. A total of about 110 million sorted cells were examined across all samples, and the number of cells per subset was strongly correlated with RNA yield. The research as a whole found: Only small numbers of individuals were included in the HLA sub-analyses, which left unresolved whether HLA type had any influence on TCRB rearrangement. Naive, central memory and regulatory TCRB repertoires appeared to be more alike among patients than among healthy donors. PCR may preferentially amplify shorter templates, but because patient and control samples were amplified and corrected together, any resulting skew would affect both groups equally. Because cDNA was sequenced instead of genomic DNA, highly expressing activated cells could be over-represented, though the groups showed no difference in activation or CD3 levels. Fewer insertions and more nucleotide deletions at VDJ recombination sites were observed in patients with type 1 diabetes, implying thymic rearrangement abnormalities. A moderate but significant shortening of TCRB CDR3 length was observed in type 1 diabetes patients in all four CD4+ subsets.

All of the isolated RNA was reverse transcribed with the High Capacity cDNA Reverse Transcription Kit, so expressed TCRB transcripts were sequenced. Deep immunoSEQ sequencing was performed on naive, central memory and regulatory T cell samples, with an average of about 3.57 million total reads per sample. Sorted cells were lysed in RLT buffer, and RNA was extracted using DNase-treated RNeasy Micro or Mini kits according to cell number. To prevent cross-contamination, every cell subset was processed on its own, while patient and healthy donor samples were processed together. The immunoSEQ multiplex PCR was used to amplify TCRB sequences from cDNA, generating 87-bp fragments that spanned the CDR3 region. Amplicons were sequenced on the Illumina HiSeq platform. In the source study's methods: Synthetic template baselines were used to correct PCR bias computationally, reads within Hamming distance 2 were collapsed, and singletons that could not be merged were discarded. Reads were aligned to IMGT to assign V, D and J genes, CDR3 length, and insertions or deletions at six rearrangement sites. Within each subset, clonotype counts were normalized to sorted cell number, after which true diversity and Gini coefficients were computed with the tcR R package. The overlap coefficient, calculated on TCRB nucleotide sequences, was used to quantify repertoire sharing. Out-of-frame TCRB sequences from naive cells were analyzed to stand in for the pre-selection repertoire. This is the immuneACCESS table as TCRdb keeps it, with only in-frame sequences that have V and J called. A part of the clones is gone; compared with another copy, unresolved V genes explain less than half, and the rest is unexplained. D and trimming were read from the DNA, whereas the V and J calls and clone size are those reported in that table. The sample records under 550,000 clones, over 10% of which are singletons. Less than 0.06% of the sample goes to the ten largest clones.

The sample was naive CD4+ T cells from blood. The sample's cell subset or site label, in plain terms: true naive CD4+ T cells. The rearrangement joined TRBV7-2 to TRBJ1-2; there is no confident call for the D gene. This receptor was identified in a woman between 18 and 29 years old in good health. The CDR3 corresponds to CASSSAAKQTF. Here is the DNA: TGTGCCAGCAGCTCAGCGGCCAAGCAGACCTTC.